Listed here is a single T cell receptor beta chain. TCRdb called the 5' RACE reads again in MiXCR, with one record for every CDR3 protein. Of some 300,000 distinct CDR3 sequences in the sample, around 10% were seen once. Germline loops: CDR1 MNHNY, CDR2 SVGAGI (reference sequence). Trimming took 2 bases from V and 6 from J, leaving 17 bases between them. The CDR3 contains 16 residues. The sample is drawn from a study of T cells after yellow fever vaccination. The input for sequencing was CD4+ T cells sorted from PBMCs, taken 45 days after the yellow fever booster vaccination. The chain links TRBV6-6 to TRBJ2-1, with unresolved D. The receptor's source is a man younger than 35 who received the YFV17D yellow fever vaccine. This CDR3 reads CASSYVGGSRLNEQFF. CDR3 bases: TGTGCCAGCAGTTACGTAGGCGGATCCCGCCTCAATGAGCAGTTCTTC.